This T cell receptor (beta chain) is drawn from a study of blood T cell repertoires in COVID-19. About the research overall: PBMCs, B-cell-depleted T cells, or T cells were the source of the cDNA or gDNA that made up the material.

J was trimmed by 6 bases and V by 3 bases; bases with no gene match: 21. CDR1 and CDR2 from the germline V gene are SGHKS and YYEKEE (reference sequence). This CDR3 is 19 amino acids long. Clones were sequenced by immunoSEQ multiplex PCR, and TCRdb holds only the in-frame ones, with some missing. Counted here are hundreds of thousands of clones, under 90% occurring once; the ten biggest clones make up around 4.6%. Cohorts were based on clinical histories the participants reported. Cohort 3 recovery required two negative PCRs, clearance, or symptom resolution. The TCR comes from a man between 25 and 39 years old who had recovered from COVID-19. The chain employs TRBV5-5 and TRBJ2-7; TRBD2 matches 10 bases. Sequencing was performed on PBMCs or T cells enriched from blood (not recorded which). Here the CDR3 reads CASSSQGKNSGGPLSEQYF. The CDR3 DNA sequence: TGTGCCAGCAGCTCCCAGGGGAAAAATAGCGGGGGGCCCCTCTCCGAGCAGTACTTC.